Following are 3 T cell receptor beta chains from one sample sequenced in a study of blood T cells in healthy people across ages. For the second PCR, which ran for about 6 to 11 cycles, a sample-barcoded 5' primer and a J-beta primer mix were used. TCRdb recomputed calls from the 5' RACE reads with MiXCR, one row per CDR3 protein. The sample includes 1.2 million to 1.5 million distinct CDR3 sequences, roughly 59% seen only once; the top ten take 5.5% to 8%. Sequencing was done on a sample of blood. Receptors originate from a man in his late teens or twenties in good health.

This clonotype was detected only a few times. The rearrangement joins TRBV4-1 to TRBJ2-3, with 7 bases that match TRBD1. The V gene's germline CDR1 is MGHRA and CDR2 YSYEKL. The CDR3 covers 15 residues. Germline trimming cut 4 bases from V and 3 bases from J; bases unmatched to any gene: 7. The CDR3 loop is CASSRTGAGTDTQYF. Here the CDR3 DNA reads TGCGCCAGCAGCCGAACAGGGGCGGGTACAGATACGCAGTATTTT.

The genes are TRBV6-6 and TRBJ1-4; TRBD1 agrees at 8 bases. The CDR3 has 13 residues. V was pared by 5 bases and J by 6 bases, with 2 bases of the junction left unmatched. Germline V lookup: CDR1 MNHNY, CDR2 SVGAGI (reference sequence). The CDR3 loop reads CASSPTGDEKLFF. As DNA, the CDR3 is TGTGCCAGCAGTCCGACAGGGGATGAAAAACTGTTTTTT.

This clonotype has just a few counts. The V and J genes are TRBV2 and TRBJ2-7; D possibly corresponds to TRBD2 (5 bases). Germline V CDR1 and CDR2: SNHLY, FYNNEI. V was clipped by 7 bases and J by 6 bases, with 13 bases between them. The CDR3 loop spans 12 amino acids. The CDR3 DNA follows: TGTGCCAGCATCGGGGAGTCGATCGAGCAGTACTTC. This sequence encodes CASIGESIEQYF.